The present T cell receptor beta chain was sequenced within a study of cytomegalovirus exposure and HLA in healthy donors. Trimming cost V 4 bases and J 7 bases, with 17 bases left between them. Germline assignment: CDR1 SQVTM and CDR2 ANQGSEA. The CDR3 runs to 13 residues. Both 60 Vbeta primers and 13 Jbeta primers went into the PCR. Clones were sequenced by immunoSEQ multiplex PCR, and TCRdb holds only the in-frame ones, with some missing. The data hold 90,000 to 120,000 clones, with about 79% observed a single time. Points from the study as a whole: In a later analysis, a missense DCLRE1C variant was linked to TCR beta V- and J-gene trimming.

As concerns this clone: The target antigen is unknown.

This TCR came from a woman aged 18-29 years in good health and CMV-seronegative. Sequencing used PBMCs. V gene TRBV29-1 combines with J gene TRBJ2-7; tentatively, D is TRBD1 (6 bases). In DNA form, the CDR3 reads TGCAGCGTTGTCCCCAGGGGTGCGGTTGAGCAGTACTTC. It yields the protein CSVVPRGAVEQYF.